A selection of T cell receptor beta chains follows, all from one sample in a study of T-cell reconstitution after alpha-beta-depleted transplantation in children. TCRdb itself ran the PCR reads through MiXCR, one entry per CDR3 protein. The data show around 670,000 distinct CDR3 sequences, with around 13% seen just once and around 0.79% held by the top ten. Source: PBMCs, taken before TCRalphabeta/CD19-depleted stem cell transplant. The receptors stem from a girl aged 2 to 10 with congenital amegakaryocytic thrombocytopenia, due to receive a stem cell transplant. CDR3s include the opening cysteine and the closing phenylalanine or tryptophan. The D gene is left open where the match is weak. Clone size, where shown, is once, few, many, or a class for clones that have expanded.

TRBV5-6	TRBJ1-1	NA	NA	TGTGCCAGCAGCTTCCCCACAACCCCCGCAGGGGCAGACACTGAAGCTTTCTTT	CASSFPTTPAGADTEAFF
TRBV29-1	TRBJ2-7	NA	few	TGCAGCGTGGAGAAGAGGGGGGAACCCTACGAGCAGTACTTC	CSVEKRGEPYEQYF
TRBV7-9	TRBJ1-2	NA	many	TGTGCCAGCAGCTTGCCGGATGGTAGCTATGGCTACACCTTC	CASSLPDGSYGYTF
TRBV6-5	TRBJ1-2	NA	many	TGTGCCAGCGGCAGGGAGAGGTATGGCTACACCTTC	CASGRERYGYTF
TRBV28	TRBJ2-1	NA	many	TGTGCCACCTACACGGGGGAGGCTAATGAGCAGTTCTTC	CATYTGEANEQFF
TRBV12-3/TRBV12-4	TRBJ2-7	NA	many	TGTGCCAGCAGTTGGAGGCTAGGGGAGAGCTCCTACGAGCAGTACTTC	CASSWRLGESSYEQYF
TRBV5-1	TRBJ2-2	TRBD1	few	TGCGCCAGCAGCGTGGGACAGTTCGCGAACACCGGGGAGCTGTTTTTT	CASSVGQFANTGELFF
TRBV28	TRBJ2-3	TRBD2	NA	TGTGCCAGCAGTCCCTTAGCGGGAGTCCCCACAGATACGCAGTATTTT	CASSPLAGVPTDTQYF
TRBV12-3/TRBV12-4	TRBJ2-1	NA	NA	TGTGCCAGCAGGGGGGATTTTTTTAGCTCCTACAATGAGCAGTTCTTC	CASRGDFFSSYNEQFF
TRBV25-1	TRBJ2-2	TRBD2	NA	TGTGCTAGCGGGAGATTTACGGGCGGGGAGCTGTTTTTT	CASGRFTGGELFF
TRBV20-1	TRBJ1-5	NA	many	TGCAGTGCAAGAGAGTCCGGGCTCCTCAATCAGCCCCAGCATTTT	CSARESGLLNQPQHF
TRBV7-9	TRBJ2-7	NA	few	TGTGCCAGCAGCAATTGGGAGAGCTCCTACGAGCAGTACTTC	CASSNWESSYEQYF
TRBV20-1	TRBJ2-1	NA	NA	TGCAGTGCTAGGGCCACCCCCAATGAGCAGTTCTTC	CSARATPNEQFF
TRBV20-1	TRBJ1-2	NA	many	TGCAGTGCTAACGAGGGAGGGGGCTATGGCTACACCTTC	CSANEGGGYGYTF
TRBV5-1	TRBJ2-1	NA	NA	TGCGCCAGCAAAGCGACTAGCTACAATGAGCAGTTCTTC	CASKATSYNEQFF
TRBV18	TRBJ2-1	TRBD2	few	TGTGCCAGCTCACCACTATTGACTAGCGGGAGGAGGGACAATGAGCAGTTCTTC	CASSPLLTSGRRDNEQFF
TRBV6-5	TRBJ2-1	TRBD1	NA	TGTGCCAGCAGTTACCCCGACAGGGATCTAGCCCATGAGCAGTTCTTC	CASSYPDRDLAHEQFF
TRBV20-1	TRBJ2-7	TRBD1	few	TGCAGTGCCCGCCCGGGACAGATCTCCTACGAGCAGTACTTC	CSARPGQISYEQYF
TRBV5-1	TRBJ2-5	NA	NA	TGCGCCAGCAGCCAGCCTACTCAAGAGACCCAGTACTTC	CASSQPTQETQYF
TRBV5-1	TRBJ1-1	NA	many	TGTGCCAGCAGCACAGGATTGAACACTGAAGCTTTCTTT	CASSTGLNTEAFF
TRBV7-2	TRBJ2-2	NA	few	TGTGCCAGCAGCTTAAAGCTCAGGGGCACCGGGGAGCTGTTTTTT	CASSLKLRGTGELFF
TRBV2	TRBJ2-3	NA	NA	TGTGCCAGCGGAGTGTGGGGCCACGTGAATACGCAGTATTTT	CASGVWGHVNTQYF
TRBV6-2/TRBV6-3	TRBJ2-1	TRBD2	NA	TGTGCCAGCAGCCCCCCGGGACTAGCGGGACTGTTCAATGAGCAGTTCTTC	CASSPPGLAGLFNEQFF
TRBV25-1	TRBJ2-3	TRBD2	NA	TGTGCCAGCAGTGAATTTCGAGCGGGAGAGGGGGATACGCAGTATTTT	CASSEFRAGEGDTQYF
TRBV7-8	TRBJ2-1	NA	few	TGTGCCAGCAGCGGATCCAGGGGTGAGCAGTTCTTC	CASSGSRGEQFF
TRBV12-3/TRBV12-4	TRBJ2-5	TRBD1	many	TGTGCCAGCAGTTTCTGGACAGGGAGGCAAGAGACCCAGTACTTC	CASSFWTGRQETQYF
TRBV20-1	TRBJ2-1	TRBD2	few	TGCAGTGCTAGAGAAGTTCTGACTAGCGGGGAGCAGTTCTTC	CSAREVLTSGEQFF
TRBV7-9	TRBJ2-5	TRBD1	NA	TGTGCCAGCAGACAGGGGTTCGGGGAGACCCAGTACTTC	CASRQGFGETQYF
TRBV24-1	TRBJ1-1	TRBD1	NA	TGTGCCACCAGTGAGGACAGGGGGTGGAAAACTGAAGCTTTCTTT	CATSEDRGWKTEAFF
TRBV5-1	TRBJ2-1	TRBD2	NA	TGCGCCAGCAGCTTGGCTTCGGGACTAGGAAACAATGAGCTGTTCTTC	CASSLASGLGNNELFF
TRBV7-2	TRBJ2-7	NA	few	TGTGCCAGCAGCTTAGATTTTGGATACGAGCAGTACTTC	CASSLDFGYEQYF
TRBV6-1	TRBJ2-7	NA	many	TGTGCCAGCAGTCATTTCACGGACGGTCCCTACGAGCAGTACTTC	CASSHFTDGPYEQYF
TRBV12-3/TRBV12-4	TRBJ2-7	NA	few	TGTGCCAGCAGTTTAGCGGGCGCGGGTCCCGGACACGAGCAGTACTTC	CASSLAGAGPGHEQYF
TRBV28	TRBJ2-1	TRBD2	few	TGTGCCAGCGGGGAGGGGACCGCCTACAATGAGCAGTTCTTC	CASGEGTAYNEQFF
TRBV5-1	TRBJ1-2	NA	few	TGCGCCAGCAGCTTAAATTCCGTTCGTCTCTACCCTAACTATGGCTACACCTTC	CASSLNSVRLYPNYGYTF
TRBV3-1	TRBJ2-5	NA	NA	TGTGCCTGCAGCCAAGATCTCCGCGCAGCGGAGTACCAAGAGACCCAGTACTTC	CACSQDLRAAEYQETQYF
TRBV7-9	TRBJ1-2	TRBD1	NA	TGTGCCAGCTTCCGGACAGGGCATAACTATGGCTACACCTTC	CASFRTGHNYGYTF
TRBV29-1	TRBJ2-1	TRBD2	many	TGCAGCGCTGGACTAGCGCAAGGTGAGCAGTTCTTC	CSAGLAQGEQFF
TRBV20-1	TRBJ2-1	NA	NA	TGCAGCCCGCCCCCGGGGGTTGCTAATGAGCAGTTCTTC	CSPPPGVANEQFF
TRBV28	TRBJ2-1	NA	few	TGTGCCAGCAGCCGGCTGATTCATCGAGAGTTCTTC	CASSRLIHREFF
TRBV30	TRBJ2-7	NA	NA	TGTGCCTGGTCGGACCGCTCCTACGAGCAGTACTTC	CAWSDRSYEQYF
TRBV5-1	TRBJ2-5	TRBD1	NA	TGCGCCAGCAGCACCAGACAGGGGGCTGATGGGACCCAGTACTTC	CASSTRQGADGTQYF
TRBV5-1	TRBJ2-3	TRBD2	many	TGCGCCAGCAGCAGCCTGGGACTAGCGGCGAGCACAGATACGCAGTATTTT	CASSSLGLAASTDTQYF
TRBV11-3	TRBJ2-3	NA	many	TGTGCCAGCAGCTCTTCTTGGGACCCGCTGCAGTATTTT	CASSSSWDPLQYF
TRBV5-1	TRBJ2-4	NA	few	TGCGCCAGCAGCTTGAGAGGTGTAAGGGCGGGAGCCAAAAACATTCAGTACTTC	CASSLRGVRAGAKNIQYF
TRBV18	TRBJ2-4	NA	many	TGTGCCAGCTCACCACTGCTACAGACAAAAAACATTCAGTACTTC	CASSPLLQTKNIQYF
TRBV12-3/TRBV12-4	TRBJ2-5	NA	many	TGTGCCAGCAGTTTTGTTGGGACTTCCCAGTACTTC	CASSFVGTSQYF
TRBV20-1	TRBJ2-1	TRBD2	NA	TGCAGTGCTAGCTCAGCGGGCTGGGGGGGGGACAATGAGCAGTTCTTC	CSASSAGWGGDNEQFF
TRBV5-5	TRBJ2-5	NA	many	TGTGCCAGCAGCTTCACAGCCCAAGAGACCCAGTACTTC	CASSFTAQETQYF
TRBV12-3/TRBV12-4	TRBJ1-3	NA	few	TGTGCCATCCAGAGCTCTGGAAACACCATATATTTT	CAIQSSGNTIYF
TRBV5-1	TRBJ2-2	TRBD2	few	TGCGCCAGCAGCTTGGTAGCTAGCGGGAGGAACACCGGGGAGCTGTTTTTT	CASSLVASGRNTGELFF
TRBV29-1	TRBJ2-3	NA	few	TGCAGCGTTGAAGATCGACGGGTTAGCACAGATACGCAGTATTTT	CSVEDRRVSTDTQYF
TRBV5-4	TRBJ1-1	TRBD1	NA	TGTGCCAGCAGCTTGGTGTCAGGGGGTCCGGACACTGAAGCTTTCTTT	CASSLVSGGPDTEAFF
TRBV10-3	TRBJ2-7	TRBD2	many	TGTGCCATCAGTGAGTTATTTAGCGGGAGCTATTCCTACGAGCAGTACTTC	CAISELFSGSYSYEQYF
TRBV2	TRBJ2-1	NA	NA	TGTGCCAGCGTTTGGGTCACCTACAATGAGCAGTTCTTC	CASVWVTYNEQFF
TRBV20-1	TRBJ2-6	TRBD2	NA	TGCAGTGCTAGATTAGCGGGAGGGAGCTCTGGGGCCAACGTCCTGACTTTC	CSARLAGGSSGANVLTF
TRBV7-6	TRBJ2-3	NA	many	TGTGCCAGCAGCTTAGCCCCGCCACGGGACACAGATACGCAGTATTTT	CASSLAPPRDTDTQYF
TRBV10-3	TRBJ2-1	NA	NA	TGTGCCATCCGGGGGTCTAATGAGCAGTTCTTC	CAIRGSNEQFF
TRBV20-1	TRBJ2-3	NA	many	TGCAGTGCTCCGGATAGCGGCCTCACAGATACGCAGTATTTT	CSAPDSGLTDTQYF
TRBV29-1	TRBJ1-2	NA	NA	TGCAGCGTTGATCTTTCAGGGGACCATGGCTACACCTTC	CSVDLSGDHGYTF